This record covers a single T cell receptor (beta chain). Its antigen is currently not known. The data stem from a study of T cells expressing NK-cell markers (TCRdb year 2020). Turning to the overall study: Three sorted T-cell subsets (CD3+CD56+NKG2C+, CD3+CD56+NKG2C- and CD3+CD56-NKG2C+) from 7 to 9 donors had their TCR beta-chain repertoires profiled. Among the eight sequenced donors, seven were HCMV-seropositive and one was HCMV-seronegative. The study sequenced eight donors, all healthy volunteers chosen at random: three men and five women. Illumina HiSeq 2000/2500, MiSeq or NextSeq was used to sequence libraries as 2 x 150 bp reads. On the study overall, not on this receptor specifically: Whether the expanded NKG2C-expressing T cell clones were specific for HCMV antigens was left unclear. Those dominant clonotypes were again the most abundant among CD3+CD56-NKG2C+ cells in a few donors, at 28.3-60.1%. In five to seven donors, the dominant CD3+CD56+NKG2C+ clonotypes were found to rank among the top 10 CD8+ clonotypes and to make up about 1.0-8% of CD8+ T cells.

HCMV-specific IgG was detected in serum with a commercial ELISA kit to determine HCMV serostatus. Peripheral blood mononuclear cells were isolated from blood by Ficoll density gradient centrifugation. From the cysteine up to the phenylalanine, the CDR3 has a length of 19 residues. No DNA has been recorded. The germline V gene encodes CDR1 LGHNA and CDR2 YNFKEQ. The sequencer listed for this sample is Illumina HiSeq 2000. The TCR beta cDNA libraries were made using 5'RACE template switching, a step that added both a universal primer site and unique molecular identifiers. cDNA synthesis was primed from the TCR beta constant segment, followed by two successive PCR amplification steps. The authors' analysis ran thus. MIGEC was used to demultiplex reads and group the reads by UMI, and MiTCR was used to assemble and quantify clonotypes. To exclude erroneous sequences, only TCR cDNA sequences supported by at least two reads were retained. The tcR package was used for downstream repertoire analysis, and clonotypes were matched across fractions by CDR3 nucleotide sequence plus V segment. Antigen specificity was annotated against VDJdb with VDJmatch, allowing one amino acid substitution in CDR3. TCRdb reprocessed the reads into one record per CDR3 protein sequence, lacking DNA. The V and J calls and clone size come from TCRdb's table, not from the authors' own analysis. This sample's table contains 300,000 or so distinct CDR3 sequences. The top ten clonotypes cover 4% to 5% of the sample.

Recombination joined TRBV4-2 with TRBJ1-1; no DNA is available, so the TRBD1 call from TCRdb remains unchecked. The TCR originated in a woman between 18 and 69 years old in good health. The sequenced material came from blood T cells: a sorted CD56 or NKG2C T cell subset, CD4+ or CD8+ T cells, or bulk PBMC T cells (not recorded which). The CDR3 in this case is CASSQDQGQTLALATEAFF.